Each of the 20 T cell receptor beta chains below was sequenced from the same sample in a study of cytomegalovirus exposure and HLA in healthy donors. The PCR contained 60 Vbeta and 13 Jbeta primers. Produced via immunoSEQ multiplex PCR; TCRdb's table is partial and in-frame only. This sample's clone table lists approximately 77,000 clones. Sequencing was performed on PBMCs. The receptors come from a man aged 25-40 years in good health and CMV-seronegative.

The chain links TRBV13 to TRBJ2-7; 7 bases align to TRBD1. The CDR3 sequence is 16 residues long. V lost 4 bases and J lost 4; bases outside the gene matches: 13. Germline V gene data show CDR1 as PRHDT and CDR2 as FYEKMQ (reference sequence). The CDR3 is CASSSTAGTARYEQYF. CDR3 DNA: TGTGCCAGCAGCTCCACCGCCGGGACAGCCCGATACGAGCAGTACTTC.

This rearrangement joins TRBV5-4 to TRBJ1-2, with 8 bases that match TRBD1. The CDR3 length is 17 residues. The J segment lost 3 bases and the V segment lost 3 bases, leaving 13 bases of the junction unmatched. Looked up from germline, CDR1 is SGHNT and CDR2 is YYREEE (reference sequence). As DNA, the CDR3 is TGTGCCAGCAGCTCACAGGCAGGGGGCGCCGCGGACTATGGCTACACCTTC. It yields the protein CASSSQAGGAADYGYTF.

The chain employs TRBV4-3 and TRBJ1-1; the match to TRBD1 covers 10 bases. Losses at the gene ends were 0 bases for V and 0 bases for J; bases not matched to a gene: 16. The length of the CDR3 is 21 residues. The germline V gene encodes CDR1 LGHNA and CDR2 YSLEER. The CDR3 loop reads CASSQERGQGRWLPLNTEAFF. The CDR3 DNA is TGCGCCAGCAGCCAAGAGCGGGGACAGGGGAGGTGGTTGCCCTTGAACACTGAAGCTTTCTTT.

The rearrangement links TRBV7-3 to TRBJ2-1; 12 bases line up with TRBD2. Germline V gene sequence: CDR1 SGHTA, CDR2 FQGTGA. The CDR3 covers 15 residues. J was trimmed by 5 bases and V by 5 bases; bases with no gene match: 4. In nucleotides, the CDR3 is TGTGCCAGCAGCGAGGGACTAGCGGGCGACAATGAGCAGTTCTTC. Translated: CASSEGLAGDNEQFF.

The V and J genes are TRBV2 and TRBJ1-5; TRBD1 aligns across 7 bases. CDR3 length: 13 residues. Per germline, CDR1 SNHLY and CDR2 FYNNEI. The V gene end was trimmed by 1 base and the J gene end by 11 bases; junction bases not matched to a gene: 5. DNA for the CDR3: TGTGCCAGCAGTGAAGTCGGGACAGCGGCCCAGCATTTT. Its translation is CASSEVGTAAQHF.

This chain connects TRBV5-4 to TRBJ1-1; D remains ambiguous. The V and J ends lost 2 bases and 1 base respectively, with 15 bases between them. The length of the CDR3 is 16 residues. Germline CDR1 SGHNT, CDR2 YYREEE (reference sequence). CDR3 in DNA: TGTGCCAGCAGCTTATCGATAACAGACACGAACACTGAAGCTTTCTTT. Amino acids: CASSLSITDTNTEAFF.

Note on this clone: Relative to the germline gene, one junction end is altered; a read error may explain this. The V gene is TRBV20-1, the J gene TRBJ2-7, with TRBD2 matching over 8 bases. The CDR3 totals 11 residues. Germline V gene sequence: CDR1 DFQATT, CDR2 SNEGSKA (reference sequence). CDR3 residues: CATSGIYGQYF. CDR3 DNA: TGCGCCACTAGCGGAATCTACGGGCAGTACTTC.

V usage is TRBV19 and J usage is TRBJ2-7; TRBD2 matches 9 bases. The germline V gene has CDR1 LNHDA and CDR2 SQIVND (reference sequence). With V trimmed by 4 bases and J by 7 bases, 17 bases remained unmatched. The length of the CDR3 is 17 residues. The CDR3 DNA is TGTGCCAGTAGTAGGAGGTTTAGCGGGAGCCGAGGGGGAGAGCAGTACTTC. Its translation: CASSRRFSGSRGGEQYF.

The rearrangement links TRBV6-5 to TRBJ2-5, with D perhaps TRBD1 (6 bases). The J call may be incorrect, as the DNA end agrees better with TRBJ2-7. Germline CDR1 reads MNHEY; CDR2 reads SVGAGI. The CDR3 has 15 residues. CDR3 DNA sequence: TGTGCCAGCAGTTACTCGATAGGGGGCTCCTACGAGCAGTACTTC. Translated, it gives CASSYSIGGSYEQYF.

The J gene is TRBJ1-1, the V gene TRBV9; perhaps TRBD1 as D (6 bases). V lost 1 base and J 4 bases, leaving 14 bases between the germline ends. The CDR3 consists of 15 residues. From germline, CDR1 is SGDLS and CDR2 YYNGEE. CDR3 nucleotides: TGTGCCAGCAGCGTATACCCAGGGGAGGGCACTGAAGCTTTCTTT. It encodes CASSVYPGEGTEAFF.

The V gene is TRBV30, the J gene TRBJ1-1; D is undetermined. The CDR3 is made up of 13 amino acids. Germline CDR1 reads GTSNPN; CDR2 reads SVGIG (reference sequence). The V gene lost 5 bases and the J gene lost 11 bases, with 21 bases spanning the gap. CDR3 sequence (DNA): TGTGCCTGGGGCGAGACGGATATACGGGAGGCTTTCTTT. It translates to CAWGETDIREAFF.

The chain recombines TRBV19 with TRBJ1-4, with D unclear. Germline CDR1 is LNHDA and CDR2 is SQIVND (reference sequence). This CDR3 has 11 amino acids. V lost 6 bases and J lost 4, with 3 bases in between. The CDR3 reads CASSNNEKLFF. The DNA for the CDR3 is TGTGCCAGTAGCAATAATGAAAAACTGTTTTTT.

Notes on this clone: Relative to the germline gene, one junction end is altered; a read error may explain this. The chain links TRBV11-3 to TRBJ1-2; D perhaps matches TRBD1 (5 bases). The CDR3 runs 14 residues. Germline CDR1 reads SGHNT; CDR2 reads YENEEA. CDR3 region: CASSLTQGNHGYTF. CDR3 nucleotide sequence: TGTGCCAGCAGCTTAACGCAGGGTAACCATGGCTACACCTTC.

The chain links TRBV28 to TRBJ2-7, with D maybe TRBD2 (6 bases). In germline, CDR1 is MDHEN, CDR2 SYDVKM. Trimming shortened V by 6 bases and J by 2 bases, and 17 bases separated the two germline ends. CDR3 size: 15 residues. CDR3 coding DNA: TGTGCCAGCAGCCTCGGGGGAGGTCTAGCCTACGAGCAGTACTTC. Protein sequence: CASSLGGGLAYEQYF.

On this clone: The junction departs from germline at one end; a sequencing error may be responsible. The sample contains more than one DNA sequence encoding this CDR3. This chain connects TRBV29-1 to TRBJ1-2, with D possibly being TRBD1 (6 bases). Germline V lookup: CDR1 SQVTM, CDR2 ANQGSEA. The CDR3 covers 14 residues. The CDR3 here is CSVSQGSANYGYTF. The DNA for the CDR3 is TGCAGCGTCTCCCAGGGGTCCGCTAACTATGGCTATACCTTC.

CDR3 DNA: TGTGCCAGCAGCTTACCGGGCTCCTACGAGCAGTACTTC. Protein: CASSLPGSYEQYF. The genes are TRBV7-8 and TRBJ2-7; D unclear. V was clipped by 2 bases and J by 0 bases, with 5 bases between them. The CDR3 extends over 13 amino acids. CDR1 and CDR2 from the germline V gene are SGHVS and FQNEAQ.

The rearrangement links TRBV19 to TRBJ2-6, with D perhaps TRBD1 (5 bases). Germline CDR1 and CDR2: LNHDA and SQIVND (reference sequence). V was clipped by 7 bases and J by 4 bases, with 17 bases between them. CDR3 length: 16 amino acids. The CDR3 DNA is TGTGCCAGTAATCCAGGGCCTCTGAGGGGGGCCAACGTCCTGACTTTC. As protein: CASNPGPLRGANVLTF.

The gene calls are TRBV28 and TRBJ2-7; 7 positions match TRBD1. J gave up 2 bases and V 5 bases, and 9 bases lay outside the gene matches. Germline V gene sequence: CDR1 MDHEN, CDR2 SYDVKM. The CDR3 has 15 residues. The CDR3 region is CASSPTGTDTYEQYF. The CDR3 nucleotides are TGTGCCAGCAGTCCGACCGGGACAGATACCTACGAGCAGTACTTC. Based on the CDR3 plus reference TRBV28 and TRBJ2-7, the full variable domain is DVKVTQSSRYLVKRTGEKVFLECVQDMDHENMFWYRQDPGLGLRLIYFSYDVKMKEKGDIPEGYSVSREKKERFSLILESASTNQTSMYLCASSPTGTDTYEQYFGPGTRLTVT.

The J gene is TRBJ2-2, the V gene TRBV7-9; 7 bases align to TRBD2. The J segment lost 3 bases and the V segment lost 3 bases, leaving 4 bases of the junction unmatched. The CDR3 is made up of 15 amino acids. CDR1 and CDR2 from the germline V gene are SEHNR and FQNEAQ (reference sequence). CDR3 in amino acids: CASSFGTTHTGELFF. The CDR3 DNA follows: TGTGCCAGCAGCTTCGGGACTACCCACACCGGGGAGCTGTTTTTT.

The genes are TRBV6-1 and TRBJ1-3; D call uncertain. The CDR3 totals 17 residues. From germline, CDR1 is MNHNS and CDR2 SASEGT. The V end lost 0 bases, the J end lost 0 bases, and 12 bases lay between the germline ends. The CDR3 sequence is CASSEAPPQFSGNTIYF. CDR3 bases: TGTGCCAGCAGTGAAGCGCCCCCACAGTTCTCTGGAAACACCATATATTTT.